Following are 5 T cell receptor beta chains from one sample sequenced in a study of blood T cell repertoires in COVID-19. Produced via immunoSEQ multiplex PCR; TCRdb's table is partial and in-frame only. The sample gives some 220,000 clones, around 83% of which show up once; approximately 2.6% is in the top ten. Material for sequencing was peripheral blood. The receptors shown here come from a man aged 45-60 years who had recovered from COVID-19.

The V call is TRBV6-5, the J call TRBJ1-5, with 7 bases fitting TRBD1. V dropped 5 bases and J dropped 6; count of bases not matched to a gene: 4. The CDR3 runs 13 residues. Germline lookup yields CDR1 MNHEY and CDR2 SVGAGI. DNA of the CDR3: TGTGCCAGCAGTACAGGGGTTGCTCAGCCCCAGCATTTT. This codes for CASSTGVAQPQHF.

CDR3 region: CASSQSLADPKLFF. In DNA form, the CDR3 reads TGTGCCAGCAGCCAATCCCTAGCGGACCCTAAGCTGTTCTTC. This chain joins TRBV16 and TRBJ2-1; 7 bases line up with TRBD2. Germline V gene sequence: CDR1 KGHSY, CDR2 FQNENV. This CDR3 has 14 residues. The V and J ends lost 0 bases and 15 bases, in that order; junction bases with no gene match: 11.

This chain uses TRBV28 with TRBJ2-1, with 7 nucleotides matching TRBD1. Germline values: CDR1 MDHEN, CDR2 SYDVKM. The CDR3 totals 13 residues. Trimming removed 8 bases from V and 4 bases from J; junction bases left unmatched: 5. In DNA, the CDR3 is TGTGCCAGCGGGACAGAAAATTACAATGAGCAGTTCTTC. Translating gives CASGTENYNEQFF.

The genes are TRBV11-3 and TRBJ2-1; 9 positions agree with TRBD2. V shed 2 bases, J shed 4 bases, and the junction held 9 bases outside the gene matches. The CDR3 totals 17 residues. Per the germline V gene, CDR1 is SGHNT and CDR2 is YENEEA. CDR3 sequence reads: CASSLRSLAGAYNEQFF. The CDR3 bases are TGTGCCAGCAGCTTAAGGTCATTAGCGGGAGCTTACAATGAGCAGTTCTTC.

This rearrangement joins TRBV11-2 to TRBJ2-3; possibly TRBD1 for D (5 bases). Germline-derived CDR1 and CDR2 are SGHAT and FQNNGV. V was pared by 0 bases and J by 2 bases, with 9 bases between. The CDR3 loop spans 15 amino acids. CDR3 coding DNA: TGTGCCAGCAGCTTAGACGCAGGGCCCACAGATACGCAGTATTTT. Protein: CASSLDAGPTDTQYF.